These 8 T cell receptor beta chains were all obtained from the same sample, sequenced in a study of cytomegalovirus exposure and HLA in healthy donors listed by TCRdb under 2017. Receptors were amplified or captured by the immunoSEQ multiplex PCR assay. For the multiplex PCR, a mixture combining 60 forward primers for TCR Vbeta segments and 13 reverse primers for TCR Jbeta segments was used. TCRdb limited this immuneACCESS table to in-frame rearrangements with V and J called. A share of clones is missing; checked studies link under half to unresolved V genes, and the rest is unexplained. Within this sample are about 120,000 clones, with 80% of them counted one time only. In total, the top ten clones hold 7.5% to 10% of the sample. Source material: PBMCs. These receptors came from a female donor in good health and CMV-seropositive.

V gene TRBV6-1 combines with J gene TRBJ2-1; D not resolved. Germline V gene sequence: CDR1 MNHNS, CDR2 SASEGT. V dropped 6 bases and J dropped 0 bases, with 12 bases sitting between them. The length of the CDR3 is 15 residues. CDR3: CASRVSTSSYNEQFF. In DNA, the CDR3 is TGTGCCAGCAGGGTATCTACGAGCTCCTACAATGAGCAGTTCTTC.

The CDR3 spells CSVRDWPSTDTQYF. CDR3 coding DNA: TGCAGCGTTCGTGACTGGCCTAGCACAGATACGCAGTATTTT. J is TRBJ2-3 and V is TRBV29-1; D not resolved. The germline V gene has CDR1 SQVTM and CDR2 ANQGSEA. V was clipped by 5 bases and J by 0 bases, with 12 bases between them. This CDR3 is built from 14 residues.

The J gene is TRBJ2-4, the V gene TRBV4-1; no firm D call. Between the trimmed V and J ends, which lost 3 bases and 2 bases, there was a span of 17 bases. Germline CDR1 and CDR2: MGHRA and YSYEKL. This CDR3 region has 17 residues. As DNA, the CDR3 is TGCGCCAGCAGCCACCCAATCCCGGCGGTAACCAAAAACATTCAGTACTTC. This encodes CASSHPIPAVTKNIQYF.

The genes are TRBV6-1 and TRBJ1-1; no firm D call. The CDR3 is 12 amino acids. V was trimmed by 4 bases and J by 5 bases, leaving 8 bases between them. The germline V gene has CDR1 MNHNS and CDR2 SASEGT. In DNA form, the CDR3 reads TGTGCCAGCAGTGTTCGGTGGACTGAAGCTTTCTTT. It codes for CASSVRWTEAFF.

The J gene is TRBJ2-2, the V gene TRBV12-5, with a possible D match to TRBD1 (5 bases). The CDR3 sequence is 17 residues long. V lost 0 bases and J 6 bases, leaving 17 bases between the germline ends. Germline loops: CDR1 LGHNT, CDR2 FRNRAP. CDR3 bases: TGTGCTAGTGGTTTGGTATCAGGGTATTTCACCCCCGGGGAGCTGTTTTTT. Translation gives CASGLVSGYFTPGELFF.

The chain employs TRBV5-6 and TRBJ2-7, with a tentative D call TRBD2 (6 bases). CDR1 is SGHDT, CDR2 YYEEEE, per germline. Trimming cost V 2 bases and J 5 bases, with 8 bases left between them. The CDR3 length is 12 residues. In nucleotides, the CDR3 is TGTGCCAGCAGCTTTGGAGGGGACGAGCAGTACTTC. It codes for CASSFGGDEQYF.

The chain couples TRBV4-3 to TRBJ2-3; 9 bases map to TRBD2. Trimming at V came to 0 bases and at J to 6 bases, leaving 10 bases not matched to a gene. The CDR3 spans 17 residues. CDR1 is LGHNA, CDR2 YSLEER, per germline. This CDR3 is CASSQDWAAGGLDTQYF. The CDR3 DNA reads TGCGCCAGCAGCCAAGATTGGGCAGCGGGGGGTCTGGATACGCAGTATTTT.

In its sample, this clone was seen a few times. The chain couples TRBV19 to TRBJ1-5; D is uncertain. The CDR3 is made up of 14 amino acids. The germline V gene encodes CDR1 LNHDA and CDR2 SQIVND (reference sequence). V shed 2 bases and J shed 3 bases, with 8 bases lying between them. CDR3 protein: CASSIRGNNQPQHF. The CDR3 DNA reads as TGTGCCAGTAGTATACGAGGAAACAATCAGCCCCAGCATTTT.